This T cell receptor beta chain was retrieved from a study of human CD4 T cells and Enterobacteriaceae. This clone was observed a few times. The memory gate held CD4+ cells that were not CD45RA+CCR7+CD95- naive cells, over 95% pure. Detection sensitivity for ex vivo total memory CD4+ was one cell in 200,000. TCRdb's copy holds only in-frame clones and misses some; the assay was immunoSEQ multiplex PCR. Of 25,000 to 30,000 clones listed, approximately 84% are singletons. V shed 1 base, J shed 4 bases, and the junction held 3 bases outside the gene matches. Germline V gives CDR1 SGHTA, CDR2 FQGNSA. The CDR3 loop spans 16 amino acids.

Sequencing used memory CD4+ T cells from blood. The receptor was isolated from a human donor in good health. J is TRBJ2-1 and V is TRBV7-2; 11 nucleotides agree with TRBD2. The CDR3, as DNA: TGTGCCAGCAGCTTAGATAGCGGGAGGGTTTACAATGAGCAGTTCTTC. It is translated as CASSLDSGRVYNEQFF. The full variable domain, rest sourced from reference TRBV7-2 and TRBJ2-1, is GAGVSQSPSNKVTEKGKDVELRCDPISGHTALYWYRQSLGQGLEFLIYFQGNSAPDKSGLPSDRFSAERTGGSVSTLTIQRTQQEDSAVYLCASSLDSGRVYNEQFFGPGTRLTVL.